This T cell receptor (beta chain) derives from a study of regulatory T cells in long-lasting Graves disease. This clonotype occurred a few times. The length of the CDR3 is 19 residues. The trim removed 6 bases at V and 0 bases at J, leaving 14 bases unmatched. iRepertoire HTBI primers and Arm-PCR of CDR3 regions built TCR beta libraries. One entry per CDR3 protein, called by TCRdb with MiXCR from the multiplex PCR reads. The repertoire includes about 660,000 distinct CDR3 sequences, approximately 31% of them detected once, and under 50% sits in the top ten. Described time point: persistent/refractory GD, antithyroid drugs over 5 years with positive TRAb. PBMCs provided the RNA from which the TCR library was made.

V usage is TRBV12-3 or TRBV12-4 and J usage is TRBJ1-3; TRBD1 matches 10 bases. This sample comprised peripheral blood mononuclear cells (PBMCs), obtained when the disease was refractory, from a patient treated with antithyroid drugs. The TCR was taken from a female donor with Graves disease. CDR3 protein: CASRGGTGASHTSGNTIYF. The CDR3 nucleotides are TGTGCCAGCAGGGGGGGGACAGGGGCGTCGCATACCTCTGGAAACACCATATATTTT.